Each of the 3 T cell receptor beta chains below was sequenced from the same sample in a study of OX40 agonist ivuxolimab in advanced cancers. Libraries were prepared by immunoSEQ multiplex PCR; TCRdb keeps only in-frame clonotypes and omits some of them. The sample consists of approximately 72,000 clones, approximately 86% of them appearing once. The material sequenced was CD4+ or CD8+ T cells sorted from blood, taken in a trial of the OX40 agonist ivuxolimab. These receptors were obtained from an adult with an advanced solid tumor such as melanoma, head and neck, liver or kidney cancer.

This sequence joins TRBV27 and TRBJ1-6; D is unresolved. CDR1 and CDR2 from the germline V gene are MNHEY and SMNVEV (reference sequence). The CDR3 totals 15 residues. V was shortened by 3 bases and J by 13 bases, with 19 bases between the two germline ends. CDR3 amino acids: CASSFGPTVESPLHF. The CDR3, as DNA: TGTGCCAGCAGTTTCGGACCTACCGTAGAATCCCCCCTCCACTTT.

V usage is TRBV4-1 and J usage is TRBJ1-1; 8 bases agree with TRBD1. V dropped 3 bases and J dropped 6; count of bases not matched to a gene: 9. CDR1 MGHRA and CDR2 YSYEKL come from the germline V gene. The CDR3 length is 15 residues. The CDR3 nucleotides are TGCGCCAGCAGCCATAACAGGGGGGATTGGGCTGAAGCTTTCTTT. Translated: CASSHNRGDWAEAFF.

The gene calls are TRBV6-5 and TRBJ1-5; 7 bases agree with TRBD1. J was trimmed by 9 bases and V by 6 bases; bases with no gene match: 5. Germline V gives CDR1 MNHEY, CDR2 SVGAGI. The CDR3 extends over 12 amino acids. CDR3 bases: TGTGCCAGCAGACAGGGGCCAGGGCCCCAGCATTTT. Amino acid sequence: CASRQGPGPQHF.